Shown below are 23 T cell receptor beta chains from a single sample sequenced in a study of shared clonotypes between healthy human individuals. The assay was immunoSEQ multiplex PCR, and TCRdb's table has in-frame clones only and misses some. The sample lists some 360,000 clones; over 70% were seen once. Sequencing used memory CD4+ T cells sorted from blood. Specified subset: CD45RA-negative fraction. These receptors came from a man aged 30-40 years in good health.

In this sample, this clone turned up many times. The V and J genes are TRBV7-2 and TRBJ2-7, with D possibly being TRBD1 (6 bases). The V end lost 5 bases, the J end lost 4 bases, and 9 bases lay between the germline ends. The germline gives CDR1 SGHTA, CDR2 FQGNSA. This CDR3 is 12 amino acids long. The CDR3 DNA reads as TGTGCCAGCAGCCAAACAGGGTACGAGCAGTACTTC. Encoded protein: CASSQTGYEQYF.

The CDR3 is CASSFGPPETNEKLFF. CDR3 bases: TGCGCCAGCAGCTTTGGACCGCCCGAGACTAATGAAAAACTGTTTTTT. V usage is TRBV5-1 and J usage is TRBJ1-4, with D hard to call. The CDR3 sequence is 16 residues long. The germline gives CDR1 SGHRS, CDR2 YFSETQ. Trimming took off 2 bases at V and 2 bases at J, with 13 bases between the two ends. The full variable domain, in which reference TRBV5-1 and TRBJ1-4 provide the parts outside the CDR3, is KAGVTQTPRYLIKTRGQQVTLSCSPISGHRSVSWYQQTPGQGLQFLFEYFSETQRNKGNFPGRFSGRQFSNSRSEMNVSTLELGDSALYLCASSFGPPETNEKLFFGSGTQLSVL.

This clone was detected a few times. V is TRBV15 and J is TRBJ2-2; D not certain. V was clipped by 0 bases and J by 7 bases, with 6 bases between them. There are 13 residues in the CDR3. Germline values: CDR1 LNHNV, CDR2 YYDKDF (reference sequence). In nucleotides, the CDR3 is TGTGCCACCAGCAGAGATCAAGGCGGGGAGCTGTTTTTT. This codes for CATSRDQGGELFF.

Written as DNA, the CDR3 is TGTGCCAGTAGTATAAGGGACTTTTCACGGGACAATGAGCAGTTCTTC. Translated, it gives CASSIRDFSRDNEQFF. The chain employs TRBV19 and TRBJ2-1, with a possible D match to TRBD2 (6 bases). Trimming shortened V by 2 bases and J by 5 bases, and 16 bases separated the two germline ends. This CDR3 is 16 amino acids long. Germline CDR1 and CDR2: LNHDA and SQIVND (reference sequence).

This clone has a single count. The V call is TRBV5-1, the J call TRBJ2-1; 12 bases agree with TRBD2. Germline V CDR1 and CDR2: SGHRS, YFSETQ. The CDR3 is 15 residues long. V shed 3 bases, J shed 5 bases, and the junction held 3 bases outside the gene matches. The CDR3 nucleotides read TGCGCCAGCAGCTCTGGACTAGCGGGGAACAATGAGCAGTTCTTC. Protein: CASSSGLAGNNEQFF.

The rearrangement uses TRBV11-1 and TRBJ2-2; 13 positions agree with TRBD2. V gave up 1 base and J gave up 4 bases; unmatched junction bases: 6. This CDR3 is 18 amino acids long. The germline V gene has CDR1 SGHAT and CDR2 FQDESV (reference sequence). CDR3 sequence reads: CASSLGRTSGRSTGELFF. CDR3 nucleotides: TGTGCCAGCAGCTTAGGCAGGACTAGCGGGAGATCCACCGGGGAGCTGTTTTTT.

CDR3: CASSEKTGPNTEAFF. The CDR3 region has the DNA TGTGCCAGCAGTGAAAAGACAGGACCGAACACTGAAGCTTTCTTT. The chain employs TRBV28 and TRBJ1-1, with D maybe TRBD1 (6 bases). Trimming pared 5 bases from V and 1 base from J, leaving 14 bases between. The CDR3 sequence is 15 residues long. Germline V gene lookup returns CDR1 MDHEN and CDR2 SYDVKM. The full variable domain, rest sourced from reference TRBV28 and TRBJ1-1, is DVKVTQSSRYLVKRTGEKVFLECVQDMDHENMFWYRQDPGLGLRLIYFSYDVKMKEKGDIPEGYSVSREKKERFSLILESASTNQTSMYLCASSEKTGPNTEAFFGQGTRLTVV.

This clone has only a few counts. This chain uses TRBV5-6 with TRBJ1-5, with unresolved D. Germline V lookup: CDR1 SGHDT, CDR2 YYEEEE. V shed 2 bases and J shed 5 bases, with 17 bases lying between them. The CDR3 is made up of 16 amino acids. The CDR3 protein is CASSLTGRTKYQPQHF. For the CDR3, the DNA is TGTGCCAGCAGCTTAACGGGCAGGACCAAATATCAGCCCCAGCATTTT.

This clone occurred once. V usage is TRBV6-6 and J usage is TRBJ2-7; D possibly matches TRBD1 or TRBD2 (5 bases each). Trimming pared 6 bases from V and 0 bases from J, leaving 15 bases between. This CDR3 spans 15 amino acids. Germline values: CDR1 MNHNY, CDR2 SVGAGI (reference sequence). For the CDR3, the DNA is TGTGCCAGCAGGGGGGAAAGGGTGATCTCCTACGAGCAGTACTTC. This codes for CASRGERVISYEQYF.

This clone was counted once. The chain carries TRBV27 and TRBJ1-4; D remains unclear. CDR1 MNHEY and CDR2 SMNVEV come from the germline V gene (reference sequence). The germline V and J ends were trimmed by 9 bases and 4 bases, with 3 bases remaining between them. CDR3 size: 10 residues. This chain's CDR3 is CASDNEKLFF. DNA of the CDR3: TGTGCCAGTGATAATGAAAAACTGTTTTTT.

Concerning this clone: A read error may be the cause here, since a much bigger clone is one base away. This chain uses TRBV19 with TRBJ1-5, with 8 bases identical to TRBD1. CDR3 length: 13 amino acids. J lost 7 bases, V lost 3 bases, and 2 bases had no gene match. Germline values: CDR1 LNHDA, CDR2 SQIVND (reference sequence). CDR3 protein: CASSMDRAQPQHF. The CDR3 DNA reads TGTGCCAGTAGTATGGACAGGGCCCAGCCCCAGCATTTT.

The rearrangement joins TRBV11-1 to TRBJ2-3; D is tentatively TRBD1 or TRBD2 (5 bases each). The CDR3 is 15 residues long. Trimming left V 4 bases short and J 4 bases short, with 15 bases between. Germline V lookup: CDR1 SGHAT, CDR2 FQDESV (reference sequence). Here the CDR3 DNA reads TGTGCCAGCAGCTCAACCCAGTTGGGGGCAGATACGCAGTATTTT. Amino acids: CASSSTQLGADTQYF.

DNA for the CDR3: TGTGCCAGCAGCGTAGCGTTAGCGGAAGGCGGGGAGCTGTTTTTT. It is translated as CASSVALAEGGELFF. This chain joins TRBV9 and TRBJ2-2, with TRBD2 as a possible D gene (6 bases). This CDR3 comprises 15 residues. Germline V gives CDR1 SGDLS, CDR2 YYNGEE. The V end was cut by 0 bases, the J end by 7 bases, with 13 bases between.

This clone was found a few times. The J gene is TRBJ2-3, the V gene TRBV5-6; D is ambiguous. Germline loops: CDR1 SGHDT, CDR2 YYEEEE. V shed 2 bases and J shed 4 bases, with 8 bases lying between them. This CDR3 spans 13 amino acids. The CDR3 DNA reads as TGTGCCAGCAGCTTTGCTACGTCAGATACGCAGTATTTT. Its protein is CASSFATSDTQYF.

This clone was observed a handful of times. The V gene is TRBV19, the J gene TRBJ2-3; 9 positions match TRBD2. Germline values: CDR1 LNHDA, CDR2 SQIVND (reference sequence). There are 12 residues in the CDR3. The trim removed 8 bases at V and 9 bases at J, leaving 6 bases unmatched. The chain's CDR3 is CASGSLAGTQYF. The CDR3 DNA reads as TGTGCCAGTGGGTCGCTAGCGGGAACGCAGTATTTT. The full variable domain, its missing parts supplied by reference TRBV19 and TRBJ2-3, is DGGITQSPKYLFRKEGQNVTLSCEQNLNHDAMYWYRQDPGQGLRLIYYSQIVNDFQKGDIAEGYSVSREKKESFPLTVTSAQKNPTAFYLCASGSLAGTQYFGPGTRLTVL.

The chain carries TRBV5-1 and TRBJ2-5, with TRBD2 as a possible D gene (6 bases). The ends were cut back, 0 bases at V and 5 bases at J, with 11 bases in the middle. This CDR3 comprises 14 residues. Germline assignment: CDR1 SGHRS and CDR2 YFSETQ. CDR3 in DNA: TGCGCCAGCAGCTTGGAGGAGGGCCGTGAGACCCAGTACTTC. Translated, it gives CASSLEEGRETQYF.

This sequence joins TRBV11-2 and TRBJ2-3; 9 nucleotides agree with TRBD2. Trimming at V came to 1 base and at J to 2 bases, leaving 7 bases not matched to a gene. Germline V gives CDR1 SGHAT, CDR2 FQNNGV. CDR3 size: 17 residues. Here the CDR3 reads CASSLGGSGGYTDTQYF. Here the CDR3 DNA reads TGTGCCAGCAGCTTAGGGGGTAGCGGGGGTTACACAGATACGCAGTATTTT.

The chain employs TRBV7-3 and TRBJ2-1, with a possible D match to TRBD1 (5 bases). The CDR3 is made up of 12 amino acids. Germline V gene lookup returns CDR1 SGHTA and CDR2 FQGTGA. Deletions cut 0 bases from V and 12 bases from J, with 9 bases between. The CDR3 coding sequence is TGTGCCAGCAGCTTAACAGGGGAAGGGCAGTTCTTC. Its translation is CASSLTGEGQFF.

The CDR3 DNA follows: TGTGCCAGCAGTAGAGGTTGGAAGAGCACAGATACGCAGTATTTT. This gives the protein CASSRGWKSTDTQYF. The chain is built from TRBV27 and TRBJ2-3; no clear D gene. The CDR3 runs 15 residues. Trimming took 5 bases from V and 0 from J, leaving 12 bases between them. Germline V gene sequence: CDR1 MNHEY, CDR2 SMNVEV (reference sequence).

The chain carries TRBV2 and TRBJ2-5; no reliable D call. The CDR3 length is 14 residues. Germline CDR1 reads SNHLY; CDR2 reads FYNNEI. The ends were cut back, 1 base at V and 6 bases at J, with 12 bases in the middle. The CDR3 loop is CASSEGHSLKTQYF. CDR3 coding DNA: TGTGCCAGCAGTGAAGGACACAGTTTGAAGACCCAGTACTTC. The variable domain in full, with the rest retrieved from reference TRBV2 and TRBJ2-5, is EPEVTQTPSHQVTQMGQEVILRCVPISNHLYFYWYRQILGQKVEFLVSFYNNEISEKSEIFDDQFSVERPDGSNFTLKIRSTKLEDSAMYFCASSEGHSLKTQYFGPGTRLLVL.

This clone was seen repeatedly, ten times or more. The CDR3 coding sequence is TGCGCCAGCAGCCTAAGAAGACAGACCACTACCACAGTTTACGAGCAGTACTTC. Translating it yields CASSLRRQTTTTVYEQYF. V usage is TRBV5-1 and J usage is TRBJ2-7; possible D gene TRBD1, 5 bases. Trimming removed 4 bases at V and 4 bases at J, with 27 bases between. The germline gives CDR1 SGHRS, CDR2 YFSETQ. There are 18 residues in the CDR3. The variable domain in full, completed from reference TRBV5-1 and TRBJ2-7, reads KAGVTQTPRYLIKTRGQQVTLSCSPISGHRSVSWYQQTPGQGLQFLFEYFSETQRNKGNFPGRFSGRQFSNSRSEMNVSTLELGDSALYLCASSLRRQTTTTVYEQYFGPGTRLTVT.

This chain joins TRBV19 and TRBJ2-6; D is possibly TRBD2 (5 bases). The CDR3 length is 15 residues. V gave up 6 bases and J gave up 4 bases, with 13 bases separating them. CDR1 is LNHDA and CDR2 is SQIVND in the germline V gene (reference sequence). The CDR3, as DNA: TGTGCCAGTAGCCCCAGGAGGTCGGGGGCCAACGTCCTGACTTTC. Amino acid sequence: CASSPRRSGANVLTF.

The CDR3 region is CASSTNEKLFF. CDR3 DNA sequence: TGTGCCAGCAGTACCAATGAAAAACTGTTTTTT. The rearrangement links TRBV28 to TRBJ1-4; unclear D gene. V was cut by 5 bases and J by 5 bases, with 3 bases left in between. The CDR3 runs 11 residues. The germline V gene has CDR1 MDHEN and CDR2 SYDVKM. Full variable domain (missing parts from reference TRBV28 and TRBJ1-4): DVKVTQSSRYLVKRTGEKVFLECVQDMDHENMFWYRQDPGLGLRLIYFSYDVKMKEKGDIPEGYSVSREKKERFSLILESASTNQTSMYLCASSTNEKLFFGSGTQLSVL.